This TCR beta chain stems from a study of blood T cell repertoires in COVID-19. The overall study: COVID-19 samples, acute and convalescent, were from the United States, Italy and Spain. The cDNA or gDNA used as material had been derived from T cells, B-cell-depleted T cells, or PBMCs.

Per the germline V gene, CDR1 is KGHSH and CDR2 is LQKENI. V lost 6 bases and J lost 4, with 17 bases in between. The CDR3 is made up of 15 amino acids. As originally analysed: Reference gene primer amplification gave estimated nucleated cell counts. Only in-frame clones appear in the TCRdb table, and some are missing; sequencing was by immunoSEQ multiplex PCR. V, J and clone size derive from that table, while D and trimming were established from the DNA sequence. The sample carries under 300,000 clones, approximately 84% recorded once. Participants spanned ages about 18 to 100 years and resided in about 25 US areas.

This rearrangement joins TRBV18 to TRBJ2-3, with a tentative D call TRBD1 (6 bases). The sequencing input was PBMCs or T cells enriched from blood (not recorded which). The receptor's source is a man aged 18 to 29 who had recovered from COVID-19. CDR3 sequence: CASSLFLGGSDTQYF. CDR3 coding DNA: TGTGCCAGCTCGCTATTCCTAGGGGGATCAGATACGCAGTATTTT. The full variable domain, its missing parts supplied by reference TRBV18 and TRBJ2-3, is NAGVMQNPRHLVRRRGQEARLRCSPMKGHSHVYWYRQLPEEGLKFMVYLQKENIIDESGMPKERFSAEFPKEGPSILRIQQVVRGDSAAYFCASSLFLGGSDTQYFGPGTRLTVL.